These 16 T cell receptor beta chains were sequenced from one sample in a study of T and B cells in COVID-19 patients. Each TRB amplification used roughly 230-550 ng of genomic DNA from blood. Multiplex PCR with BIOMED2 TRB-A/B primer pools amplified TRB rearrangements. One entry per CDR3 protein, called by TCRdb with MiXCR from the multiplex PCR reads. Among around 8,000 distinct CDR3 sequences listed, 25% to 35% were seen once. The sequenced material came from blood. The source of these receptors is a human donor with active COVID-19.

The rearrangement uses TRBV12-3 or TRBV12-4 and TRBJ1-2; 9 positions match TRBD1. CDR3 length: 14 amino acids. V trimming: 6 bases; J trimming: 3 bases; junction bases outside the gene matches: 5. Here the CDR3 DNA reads TGTGCCAGCAGGTCGACAGGGGGGGACTATGGCTACACCTTC. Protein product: CASRSTGGDYGYTF.

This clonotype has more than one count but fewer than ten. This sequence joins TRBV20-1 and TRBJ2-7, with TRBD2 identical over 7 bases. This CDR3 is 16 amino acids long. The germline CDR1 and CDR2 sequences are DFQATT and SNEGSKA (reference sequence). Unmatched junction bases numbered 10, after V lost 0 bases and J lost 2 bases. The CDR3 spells CSARDLLSGAAYEQYF. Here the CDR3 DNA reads TGCAGTGCTAGAGATTTGCTAAGCGGGGCAGCCTACGAGCAGTACTTC.

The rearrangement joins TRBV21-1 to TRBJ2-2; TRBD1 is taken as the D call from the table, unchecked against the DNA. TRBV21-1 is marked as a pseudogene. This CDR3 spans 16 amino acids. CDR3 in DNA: TGTGCCAGCAGCAAAGCGCTCGGCCGGGGGCCCGGGGAGCTGTTTTTT. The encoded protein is CASSKALGRGPGELFF.

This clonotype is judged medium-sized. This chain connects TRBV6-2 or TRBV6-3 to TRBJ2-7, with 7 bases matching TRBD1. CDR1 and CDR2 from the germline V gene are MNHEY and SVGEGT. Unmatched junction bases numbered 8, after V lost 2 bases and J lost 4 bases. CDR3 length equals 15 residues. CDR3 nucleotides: TGTGCCAGCAGTTACGAGGGACAGAGGCCGTACGAGCAGTACTTC. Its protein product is CASSYEGQRPYEQYF.

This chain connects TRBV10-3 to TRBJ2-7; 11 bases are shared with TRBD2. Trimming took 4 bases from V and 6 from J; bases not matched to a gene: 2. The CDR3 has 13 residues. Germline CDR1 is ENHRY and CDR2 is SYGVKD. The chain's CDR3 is CAISVAGGPEQYV. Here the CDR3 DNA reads TGTGCCATCAGTGTAGCGGGGGGGCCCGAGCAGTACGTC.

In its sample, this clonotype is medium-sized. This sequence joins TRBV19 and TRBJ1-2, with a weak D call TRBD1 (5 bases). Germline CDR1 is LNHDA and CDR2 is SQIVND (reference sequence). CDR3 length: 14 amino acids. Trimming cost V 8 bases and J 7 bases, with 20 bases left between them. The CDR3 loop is CASREGLNPRGYTF. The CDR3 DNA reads TGTGCCAGTCGAGAGGGGTTGAACCCCCGTGGCTACACCTTC.

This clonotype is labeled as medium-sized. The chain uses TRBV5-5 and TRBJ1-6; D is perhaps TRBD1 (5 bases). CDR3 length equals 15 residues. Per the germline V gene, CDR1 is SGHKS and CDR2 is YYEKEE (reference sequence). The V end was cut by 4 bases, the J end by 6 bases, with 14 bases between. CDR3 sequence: CASSLATVINSPLHF. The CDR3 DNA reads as TGTGCCAGCAGCCTAGCGACAGTTATTAATTCACCCCTCCACTTT.

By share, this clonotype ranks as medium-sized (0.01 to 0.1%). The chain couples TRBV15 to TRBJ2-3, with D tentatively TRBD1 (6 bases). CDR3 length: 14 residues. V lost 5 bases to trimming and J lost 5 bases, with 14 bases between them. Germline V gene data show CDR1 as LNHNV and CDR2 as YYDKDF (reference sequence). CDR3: CATSGDTRLDTQYF. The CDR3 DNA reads TGTGCCACCAGCGGGGACACACGGTTAGATACGCAGTATTTT.

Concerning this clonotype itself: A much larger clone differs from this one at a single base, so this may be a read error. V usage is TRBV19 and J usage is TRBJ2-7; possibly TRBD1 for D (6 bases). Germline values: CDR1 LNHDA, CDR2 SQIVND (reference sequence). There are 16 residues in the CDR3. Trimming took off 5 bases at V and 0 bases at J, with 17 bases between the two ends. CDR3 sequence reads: CASSVGHGAVSYEQYF. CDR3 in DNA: TGTGCCAGTAGTGTGGGACATGGGGCTGTCTCCTACGAGCAGTACTTC.

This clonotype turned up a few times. For the CDR3, the DNA is TGTGCCAGCAGTTTAGGTTTCGCGGGGGGTCCCAATCAGCCCCAGCATTTT. Translating it yields CASSLGFAGGPNQPQHF. The gene calls are TRBV27 and TRBJ1-5; D may be TRBD1 (5 bases). The germline V gene encodes CDR1 MNHEY and CDR2 SMNVEV (reference sequence). The V and J ends lost 2 bases and 3 bases respectively, with 17 bases between them. The CDR3 runs to 17 residues.

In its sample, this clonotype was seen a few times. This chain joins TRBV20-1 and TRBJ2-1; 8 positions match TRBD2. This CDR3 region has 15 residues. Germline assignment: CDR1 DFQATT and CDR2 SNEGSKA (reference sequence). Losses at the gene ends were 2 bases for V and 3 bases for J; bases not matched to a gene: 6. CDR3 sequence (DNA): TGCAGTGCTAGAACTAGAAGCGGGGGCTACAATGAGCAGTTCTTC. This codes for CSARTRSGGYNEQFF.

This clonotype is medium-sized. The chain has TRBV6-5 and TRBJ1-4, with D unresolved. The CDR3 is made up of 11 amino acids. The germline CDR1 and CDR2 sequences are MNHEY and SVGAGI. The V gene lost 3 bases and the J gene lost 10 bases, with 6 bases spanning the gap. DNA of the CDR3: TGTGCCAGCAGTTATAAGGGAAAACTGTTTTTT. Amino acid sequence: CASSYKGKLFF.

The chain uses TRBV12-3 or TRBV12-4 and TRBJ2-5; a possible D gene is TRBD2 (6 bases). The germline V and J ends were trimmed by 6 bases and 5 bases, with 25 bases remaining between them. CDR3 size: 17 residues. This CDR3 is CASSIGRTSSKSETQYF. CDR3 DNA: TGTGCCAGCAGCATTGGGAGGACGTCCAGCAAATCGGAGACCCAGTACTTC.

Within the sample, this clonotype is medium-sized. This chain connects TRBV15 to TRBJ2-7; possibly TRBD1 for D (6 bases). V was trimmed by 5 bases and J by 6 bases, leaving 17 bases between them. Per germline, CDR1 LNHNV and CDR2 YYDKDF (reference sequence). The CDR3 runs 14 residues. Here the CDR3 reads CATSLRDITSEQYV. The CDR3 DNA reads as TGTGCCACCAGCCTAAGGGACATCACTAGCGAGCAGTACGTC.

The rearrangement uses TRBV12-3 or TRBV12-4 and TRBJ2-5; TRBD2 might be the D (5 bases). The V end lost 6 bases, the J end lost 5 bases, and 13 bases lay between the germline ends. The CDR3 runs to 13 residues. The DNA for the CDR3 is TGTGCCAGCAGCGGCCCCGGCGGGGAGACCCAGTACTTC. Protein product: CASSGPGGETQYF.

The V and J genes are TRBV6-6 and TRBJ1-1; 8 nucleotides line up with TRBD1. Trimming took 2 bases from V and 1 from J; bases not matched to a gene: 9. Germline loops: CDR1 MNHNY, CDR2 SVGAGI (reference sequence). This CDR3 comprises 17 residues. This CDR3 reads CASSYVYGQGTNTEAFF. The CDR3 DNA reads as TGTGCCAGCAGTTACGTCTACGGACAGGGAACGAACACTGAAGCTTTCTTT.